The 32 T cell receptor beta chains presented below share a single source sample, sequenced in a study of T cell responses to AZD1222 COVID-19 vaccine. Generated by immunoSEQ multiplex PCR, the TCRdb table keeps only in-frame clones and is missing some. Among about 120,000 clones listed, approximately 86% were seen once. The sample here was peripheral blood, taken 28 days after the second AZD1222 dose. These receptors came from an adult who received the AZD1222 COVID-19 vaccine.

The chain recombines TRBV18 with TRBJ2-4; D ambiguous. The V and J ends lost 0 bases and 1 base respectively, with 7 bases between them. CDR3 size: 15 residues. CDR1 is KGHSH, CDR2 LQKENI, per germline. The CDR3 bases are TGTGCCAGCTCACCACCGGCAGGCGCCAAAAACATTCAGTACTTC. Translation gives CASSPPAGAKNIQYF.

This chain uses TRBV2 with TRBJ1-2; D unclear. This CDR3 comprises 14 residues. V was shortened by 5 bases and J by 4 bases, with 14 bases between the two germline ends. The germline V gene encodes CDR1 SNHLY and CDR2 FYNNEI. The CDR3 bases are TGTGCCAGCAGTCCCCCGCACCTAGCCTATGGCTACACCTTC. Encoded protein: CASSPPHLAYGYTF.

The gene calls are TRBV2 and TRBJ1-1, with D hard to call. The V gene's germline CDR1 is SNHLY and CDR2 FYNNEI. The ends were cut back, 6 bases at V and 1 base at J, with 15 bases in the middle. This CDR3 is 15 amino acids long. CDR3 DNA sequence: TGTGCCAGCAGCGGGCCCGAGGTGGAGAACACTGAAGCTTTCTTT. Encoded protein: CASSGPEVENTEAFF.

The chain has TRBV20-1 and TRBJ1-5; D is uncertain. This CDR3 is 18 amino acids long. Germline V lookup: CDR1 DFQATT, CDR2 SNEGSKA (reference sequence). V lost 3 bases, J lost 0 bases, and 21 bases lay in between. DNA of the CDR3: TGCAGTGCTAGTCTGTCGGTTGTGGGCGCGTATAGCAATCAGCCCCAGCATTTT. This gives the protein CSASLSVVGAYSNQPQHF.

This chain uses TRBV7-6 with TRBJ2-1; TRBD2 aligns across 8 bases. Germline V gene data show CDR1 as SGHVS and CDR2 as FNYEAQ. Losses at the gene ends were 0 bases for V and 7 bases for J; bases not matched to a gene: 2. CDR3 length equals 14 residues. The CDR3 region is CASSLAAGANEQFF. Written as DNA, the CDR3 is TGTGCCAGCAGCTTAGCAGCGGGGGCAAATGAGCAGTTCTTC.

The J gene is TRBJ1-2, the V gene TRBV27; D is unresolved. The V and J ends lost 6 bases and 10 bases respectively, with 24 bases between them. Germline values: CDR1 MNHEY, CDR2 SMNVEV (reference sequence). The CDR3 extends over 15 amino acids. CDR3 loop: CASRPYPQESETYTF. CDR3 nucleotide sequence: TGTGCCAGCAGACCCTACCCCCAGGAGTCGGAGACCTACACCTTC.

The CDR3 here is CASSLNGNTIYF. The CDR3 nucleotides are TGTGCCAGCAGCCTCAACGGAAACACCATATATTTT. The V and J genes are TRBV5-5 and TRBJ1-3, with D uncertain. CDR1 is SGHKS and CDR2 is YYEKEE in the germline V gene (reference sequence). Trimming removed 4 bases at V and 4 bases at J, with 6 bases between. The CDR3 is 12 residues long.

The chain is built from TRBV19 and TRBJ2-6; D is ambiguous. CDR3 length: 15 amino acids. Germline V gene data show CDR1 as LNHDA and CDR2 as SQIVND (reference sequence). Between the trimmed V and J ends, which lost 5 bases and 1 base, there was a span of 9 bases. The DNA for the CDR3 is TGTGCCAGTAGTCTCGGGTTGTCTGGGGCCAACGTCCTGACTTTC. Its protein is CASSLGLSGANVLTF.

The V gene is TRBV19, the J gene TRBJ2-3, with TRBD2 matching over 9 bases. The CDR3 loop spans 15 amino acids. V lost 6 bases, J lost 1 base, and 5 bases stayed unmatched. From germline, CDR1 is LNHDA and CDR2 SQIVND (reference sequence). The chain's CDR3 is CASSEVAGGTDTQYF. The CDR3 coding sequence is TGTGCCAGTAGCGAGGTAGCGGGGGGCACAGATACGCAGTATTTT.

The V call is TRBV11-2, the J call TRBJ2-5; 9 positions match TRBD2. CDR3 size: 17 residues. The V gene's germline CDR1 is SGHAT and CDR2 FQNNGV. The ends lost 0 bases at V and 5 bases at J; junction bases unmatched: 10. CDR3 nucleotide sequence: TGTGCCAGCAGCTTAGATCGGGTAGCGGGGGCCAGGGAGACCCAGTACTTC. It codes for CASSLDRVAGARETQYF. The variable domain in full, with the rest retrieved from reference TRBV11-2 and TRBJ2-5, is EAGVAQSPRYKIIEKRQSVAFWCNPISGHATLYWYQQILGQGPKLLIQFQNNGVVDDSQLPKDRFSAERLKGVDSTLKIQPAKLEDSAVYLCASSLDRVAGARETQYFGPGTRLLVL.

This clone showed up just a few times. J is TRBJ1-2 and V is TRBV5-8, with unresolved D. Germline CDR1 and CDR2: SGHTS and YDEGEE. The CDR3 totals 12 residues. V was clipped by 4 bases and J by 10 bases, with 14 bases between them. CDR3 DNA: TGTGCCAGCAGCGCTACACACCTCGCCTACACCTTC. As protein: CASSATHLAYTF. Combining the CDR3 with reference TRBV5-8 and TRBJ1-2 gives the whole variable domain EAGVTQSPTHLIKTRGQQATLRCSPISGHTSVYWYQQALGLGLQFLLWYDEGEERNRGNFPPRFSGRQFPNYSSELNVNALELEDSALYLCASSATHLAYTFGSGTRLTVV.

The V and J genes are TRBV28 and TRBJ2-5, with 14 bases aligning to TRBD2. Matching the DNA end better, TRBJ2-7 makes the J call doubtful. The CDR3 consists of 17 residues. In germline, CDR1 is MDHEN, CDR2 SYDVKM. This CDR3 reads CASSFGLAGGLTYEQYF. The DNA of the CDR3 is TGTGCCAGCAGTTTCGGACTAGCGGGGGGCCTTACCTACGAGCAGTACTTC.

The gene calls are TRBV6-4 and TRBJ2-1; D tentatively fits TRBD1 or TRBD2 (5 bases each). V was cut by 3 bases and J by 0 bases, with 12 bases left in between. The germline V gene encodes CDR1 MRHNA and CDR2 SNTAGT. CDR3 length: 16 residues. The CDR3 spells CASSEERDASYNEQFF. CDR3 sequence (DNA): TGTGCCAGCAGTGAAGAAAGGGACGCCTCCTACAATGAGCAGTTCTTC.

This chain joins TRBV5-6 and TRBJ1-1; D ambiguous. The length of the CDR3 is 11 residues. The V end lost 1 base, the J end lost 5 bases, and 3 bases lay between the germline ends. Germline V gives CDR1 SGHDT, CDR2 YYEEEE. Here the CDR3 DNA reads TGTGCCAGCAGCTTGATGACTGAAGCTTTCTTT. Its protein is CASSLMTEAFF.

This clone was observed at least ten times. The gene calls are TRBV9 and TRBJ1-2; no definite D call. Germline CDR1 and CDR2: SGDLS and YYNGEE. V lost 0 bases, J lost 1 base, and 4 bases lay in between. The CDR3 loop spans 13 amino acids. The CDR3 nucleotides read TGTGCCAGCAGCGTAGAACATAACTATGGCTACACCTTC. Amino acids: CASSVEHNYGYTF.

A single count supports this clone. This chain links TRBV11-2 with TRBJ2-3; D unclear. Trimming took off 3 bases at V and 0 bases at J, with 7 bases between the two ends. CDR1 is SGHAT, CDR2 FQNNGV, per germline. The CDR3 covers 14 residues. Here the CDR3 DNA reads TGTGCCAGCAGCTTTGGCCCGAGCACAGATACGCAGTATTTT. Amino acid sequence: CASSFGPSTDTQYF.

V gene TRBV2 combines with J gene TRBJ1-4; 9 nucleotides line up with TRBD1. Germline loops: CDR1 SNHLY, CDR2 FYNNEI. This CDR3 comprises 16 residues. V gave up 6 bases and J gave up 8 bases; unmatched junction bases: 13. CDR3 sequence (DNA): TGTGCCAGCAGCACCTATGGGGGACAGGGAGTGGAAAAACTGTTTTTT. Amino acids: CASSTYGGQGVEKLFF.

This clone occurred once. This sequence joins TRBV7-9 and TRBJ1-3; D is unclear. Germline V gives CDR1 SEHNR, CDR2 FQNEAQ (reference sequence). Trimming left V 5 bases short and J 1 base short, with 9 bases between. This CDR3 contains 14 residues. CDR3 region: CASSIQPSGNTIYF. CDR3 nucleotides: TGTGCCAGCAGCATACAACCATCTGGAAACACCATATATTTT.

The chain is built from TRBV5-5 and TRBJ2-5; 11 bases match TRBD2. The CDR3 sequence is 17 residues long. CDR1 is SGHKS, CDR2 YYEKEE, per germline (reference sequence). The V segment lost 0 bases and the J segment 2 bases; nucleotides outside the gene matches: 6. CDR3 in DNA: TGTGCCAGCAGCTTGGCAGTAGCGGGGGGGTCACAAGAGACCCAGTACTTC. This translates into CASSLAVAGGSQETQYF.

The gene calls are TRBV7-2 and TRBJ1-1; TRBD1 is a possible D gene (5 bases). The V end lost 4 bases, the J end lost 1 base, and 16 bases lay between the germline ends. Per germline, CDR1 SGHTA and CDR2 FQGNSA. CDR3 length: 16 amino acids. In nucleotides, the CDR3 is TGTGCCAGCAGCTCCGTGATCCGGGACGGGAACACTGAAGCTTTCTTT. This gives the protein CASSSVIRDGNTEAFF. The whole variable domain, filled in from reference TRBV7-2 and TRBJ1-1, reads GAGVSQSPSNKVTEKGKDVELRCDPISGHTALYWYRQSLGQGLEFLIYFQGNSAPDKSGLPSDRFSAERTGGSVSTLTIQRTQQEDSAVYLCASSSVIRDGNTEAFFGQGTRLTVV.

The chain is built from TRBV7-2 and TRBJ2-7; TRBD2 matches at 9 bases. Germline lookup yields CDR1 SGHTA and CDR2 FQGNSA. The CDR3 has 18 residues. V lost 1 base and J lost 6; bases outside the gene matches: 16. The CDR3 reads CASSLVGAGGPGSVEQYF. CDR3 nucleotides: TGTGCCAGCAGCTTAGTCGGGGCGGGGGGGCCCGGCTCGGTCGAGCAGTACTTC.

This chain uses TRBV5-1 with TRBJ1-2; 8 bases map to TRBD1. The CDR3 has 15 amino acids. Germline V gives CDR1 SGHRS, CDR2 YFSETQ. The junction had 9 bases not matched to a gene; V was cut back by 4 bases and J by 4 bases. The CDR3 reads CASSHGQGGVYGYTF. CDR3 sequence (DNA): TGCGCCAGCAGCCACGGACAGGGTGGGGTCTATGGCTACACCTTC.

The chain carries TRBV5-1 and TRBJ2-1; weak D call: TRBD1 (5 bases). Germline lookup yields CDR1 SGHRS and CDR2 YFSETQ. The CDR3 length is 14 residues. V dropped 5 bases and J dropped 14 bases, with 23 bases sitting between them. This CDR3 reads CASSPTTGATPKFF. In nucleotides, the CDR3 is TGCGCCAGCAGTCCAACTACAGGTGCAACGCCGAAGTTCTTC.

The J gene is TRBJ1-4, the V gene TRBV7-9; D ambiguous. The CDR3 runs 15 residues. V lost 1 base to trimming and J lost 0 bases, with 6 bases between them. Germline CDR1 and CDR2: SEHNR and FQNEAQ (reference sequence). The DNA of the CDR3 is TGTGCCAGCAGCTTAGTAAAGGCAACTAATGAAAAACTGTTTTTT. This sequence encodes CASSLVKATNEKLFF.

The chain links TRBV19 to TRBJ1-6, with 9 bases lining up with TRBD1. The V and J ends lost 10 bases and 7 bases, in that order; junction bases with no gene match: 5. The germline gives CDR1 LNHDA, CDR2 SQIVND (reference sequence). The CDR3 covers 13 residues. Written as DNA, the CDR3 is TGTGCCATAGGGGGACAGGGAAATTCACCCCTCCACTTT. Encoded protein: CAIGGQGNSPLHF.

As to this clone: A far larger clone is one base from this, pointing to a likely read error. Other DNA sequences within the sample encode an identical CDR3. The chain uses TRBV12-3 or TRBV12-4 and TRBJ2-3; D is uncertain. V was shortened by 6 bases and J by 2 bases, with 3 bases between the two germline ends. The CDR3 runs to 11 residues. The CDR3 region is CASSLTDTQYF. Written as DNA, the CDR3 is TGTGCCAGCAGCCTCACAGATACGCAGTATTTT.

The gene calls are TRBV3-1 (or the pseudogene TRBV3-2) and TRBJ1-1; D might be TRBD1 (5 bases). The CDR3 spans 12 residues. Germline V gives CDR1 LGHDT, CDR2 YNNKEL (reference sequence). The V gene lost 3 bases and the J gene lost 10 bases, with 12 bases spanning the gap. Here the CDR3 reads CASSQGTTRAFF. CDR3 sequence (DNA): TGTGCCAGCAGCCAGGGGACGACGAGAGCTTTCTTT.

The rearrangement joins TRBV5-4 to TRBJ1-1, with D unresolved. Germline values: CDR1 SGHNT, CDR2 YYREEE (reference sequence). The CDR3 has 14 amino acids. Trimming stripped 1 base from V and 1 base from J, with 8 bases between. The DNA for the CDR3 is TGTGCCAGCAGCTTGCAGAGTTCGAACACTGAAGCTTTCTTT. Protein: CASSLQSSNTEAFF.

The chain has TRBV19 and TRBJ1-1; D perhaps matches TRBD1 (5 bases). This CDR3 has 13 residues. V was clipped by 6 bases and J by 1 base, with 9 bases between them. Looked up from germline, CDR1 is LNHDA and CDR2 is SQIVND (reference sequence). The DNA for the CDR3 is TGTGCCAGTAGGGGGGATACGAACACTGAAGCTTTCTTT. Protein product: CASRGDTNTEAFF.

V and J are TRBV19 and TRBJ2-2; 7 bases agree with TRBD1. The CDR3 length is 16 residues. Germline CDR1 is LNHDA and CDR2 is SQIVND (reference sequence). The junction had 13 bases not matched to a gene; V was cut back by 7 bases and J by 5 bases. The CDR3 coding sequence is TGTGCCAGTACCCCGACAGGGCGCCAGGGGACCGGGGAGCTGTTTTTT. It translates to CASTPTGRQGTGELFF.

The chain carries TRBV18 and TRBJ1-5; tentative D call: TRBD1 (5 bases). Germline loops: CDR1 KGHSH, CDR2 LQKENI. The CDR3 consists of 15 residues. Deletions cut 3 bases from V and 1 base from J, with 10 bases between. The CDR3 sequence: CASSPGGLSNQPQHF. CDR3 nucleotide sequence: TGTGCCAGCTCACCTGGGGGTTTGAGCAATCAGCCCCAGCATTTT.

The chain employs TRBV6-2 or TRBV6-3 and TRBJ1-5; D is possibly TRBD1 (5 bases). Between the trimmed V and J ends, which lost 6 bases and 7 bases, there was a span of 13 bases. In germline, CDR1 is MNHEY, CDR2 SVGEGT. This CDR3 is built from 13 residues. The CDR3: CASSSRVHQPQHF. The CDR3 coding sequence is TGTGCCAGCAGCAGCAGGGTACACCAGCCCCAGCATTTT.